The entry that follows covers one T cell receptor beta chain sequence. Some clones are missing from TCRdb's copy, which holds only in-frame ones; the method was immunoSEQ multiplex PCR. This table has 9,500 to 15,000 clones, about four fifths appearing once. The data were taken from a study of OX40 agonist ivuxolimab in advanced cancers. Turning to the study itself: Patients' therapy was ivuxolimab, an antibody that acts as an agonist of OX40 (CD134).

CDR3 length: 11 amino acids. Germline V gene lookup returns CDR1 SQVTM and CDR2 ANQGSEA. V was clipped by 7 bases and J by 1 base, with 7 bases between them. Collection of blood occurred at baseline, at cycle 4 day 1, and at cycle 7 day 1. The V gene is TRBV29-1, the J gene TRBJ1-1; D remains ambiguous. The origin of this receptor is an adult with an advanced solid tumor such as melanoma, head and neck, liver or kidney cancer. The starting material was CD4+ or CD8+ T cells sorted from blood, obtained in a trial of the OX40 agonist ivuxolimab. The CDR3 sequence is CSARQNTEAFF. As DNA, the CDR3 is TGCAGCGCTCGACAGAACACTGAAGCTTTCTTT.